This record looks at one TCR beta chain sequence and its context. Its antigen remains unknown. This record belongs to a study of OX40 agonist ivuxolimab in advanced cancers. CDR3 size: 10 residues. The V and J ends lost 6 bases and 2 bases respectively, with 1 base between them. Germline V gives CDR1 LNHDA, CDR2 SQIVND (reference sequence). The data were produced by immunoSEQ multiplex PCR, yet TCRdb's version contains in-frame clones alone and is incomplete. The table records 60,000 or so clones, 92% of them present only once. Study-wide results and limits: Near-lowest levels of clonal expansion characterized partial responders at 0.1-3.0 mg/kg. Expanded clones were, on average, more numerous among CD8+ T cells than CD4+.

The TCR was taken from an adult with an advanced solid tumor such as melanoma, head and neck, liver or kidney cancer. The sequencing used CD4+ or CD8+ T cells sorted from blood, collected in a trial of the OX40 agonist ivuxolimab. The chain links TRBV19 to TRBJ2-5; D call uncertain. CDR3 sequence reads: CASRQETQYF. Here the CDR3 DNA reads TGTGCCAGTAGACAAGAGACCCAGTACTTC.